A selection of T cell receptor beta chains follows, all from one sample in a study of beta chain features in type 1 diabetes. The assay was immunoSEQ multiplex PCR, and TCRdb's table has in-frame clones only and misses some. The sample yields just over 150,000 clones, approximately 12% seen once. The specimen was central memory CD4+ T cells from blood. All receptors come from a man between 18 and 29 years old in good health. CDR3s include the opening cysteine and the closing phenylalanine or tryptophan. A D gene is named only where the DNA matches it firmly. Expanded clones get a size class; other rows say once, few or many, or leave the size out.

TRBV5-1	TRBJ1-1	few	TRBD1	TGCGCCAGCAGCCTAGGCCGGGACAGGGTAGCTGAAGCTTTCTTT	CASSLGRDRVAEAFF
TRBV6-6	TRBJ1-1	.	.	TGTGCCAGCAACGCGGGTTGGGGCTCTGGGACTGAAGCTTTCTTT	CASNAGWGSGTEAFF
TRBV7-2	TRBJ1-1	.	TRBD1	TGTGCCAGCAGCCGAGACAGGGGTGACATGAACACTGAAGCTTTCTTT	CASSRDRGDMNTEAFF
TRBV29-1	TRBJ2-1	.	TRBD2	TGCAGCGTTTCGGAACTAGCGGGTCGCGAGCAGTTCTTC	CSVSELAGREQFF
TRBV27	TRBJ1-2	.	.	TGTGCCAGCAAGGGACATAGCACTTCGAACTATGGCTACACCTTC	CASKGHSTSNYGYTF
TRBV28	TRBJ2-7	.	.	TGTGCCAGCGGGCTAGGGGCCTACGAGCAGTACTTC	CASGLGAYEQYF
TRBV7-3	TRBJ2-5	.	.	TGTGCCAGCAGCTTAAGACCGGGAGAGACCCAGTACTTC	CASSLRPGETQYF
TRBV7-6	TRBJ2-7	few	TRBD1	TGTGCCAGCAGCTTCGGGACAGCCCGCGGGGAGCAGTACTTC	CASSFGTARGEQYF
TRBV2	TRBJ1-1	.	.	TGTGCCAGCAACCGACAGGAGAACACTGAAGCTTTCTTT	CASNRQENTEAFF
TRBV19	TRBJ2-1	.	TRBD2	TGTGCCAGTAGTAAGAATGGCGGGAGCTCCTACAATGAGCAGTTCTTC	CASSKNGGSSYNEQFF
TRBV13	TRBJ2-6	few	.	TGTGCCAGCAATCGGGCTGCAGGCCAAACCTCTGGGGCCAACGTCCTGACTTTC	CASNRAAGQTSGANVLTF
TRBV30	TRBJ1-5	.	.	TGTGCCTGGAGTACGGTTCACAATCAGCCCCAGCATTTT	CAWSTVHNQPQHF
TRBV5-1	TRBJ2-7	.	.	TGCGCCAGCAGCCGGGGGGACAACTCCTACGAGCAGTACTTC	CASSRGDNSYEQYF
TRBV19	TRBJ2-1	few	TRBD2	TGTGCCAGTAGCAGGACTAGCGGAACTTCCTACAATGAGCAGTTCTTC	CASSRTSGTSYNEQFF
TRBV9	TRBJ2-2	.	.	TGTGCCAGCAGCGTAGCTCAAGGCGGCGGGGAGCTGTTTTTT	CASSVAQGGGELFF
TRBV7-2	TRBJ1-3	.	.	TGTGCCAGCAGCTCGTTCCCAGGGTCGCGTGGAAACACCATATATTTT	CASSSFPGSRGNTIYF
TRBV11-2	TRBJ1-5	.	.	TGTGCCAGCAGCTTGGGAGGACAGTACAATCAGCCCCAGCATTTT	CASSLGGQYNQPQHF
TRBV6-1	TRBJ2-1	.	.	TGTGCCAGCAGTGTCACCGGCGGAGGTGAGCAGTTCTTC	CASSVTGGGEQFF
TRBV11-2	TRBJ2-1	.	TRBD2	TGTGCCAGCAGCTTTAGGACTAGCGGGAGTGGGAATGAGCAGTTCTTC	CASSFRTSGSGNEQFF
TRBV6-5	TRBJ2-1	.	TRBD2	TGTGCCAGCTTGCCGGGAGCGGGGCGGAATGAGCAGTTCTTC	CASLPGAGRNEQFF
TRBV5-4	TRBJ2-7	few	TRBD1	TGTGCCAGCAGCCTTGACAGGGGAAGCTCCTACGAGCAGTACTTC	CASSLDRGSSYEQYF
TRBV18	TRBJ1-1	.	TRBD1	TGTGCCAGCTCACCACCTGGCAGGGGGCGAGGGACTGAAGCTTTCTTT	CASSPPGRGRGTEAFF
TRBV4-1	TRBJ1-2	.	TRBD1	TGCGCCAGCAGCCTCCGCGGACAGGCCCCTGAGGATGGCTACACCTTC	CASSLRGQAPEDGYTF
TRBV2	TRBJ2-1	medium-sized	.	TGTGCCAGCAGTCCGGGGAGCTCCTACAATGAGCAGTTCTTC	CASSPGSSYNEQFF